These T cell receptor beta chains were read from a single sample in a study of cytomegalovirus exposure and HLA in healthy donors. Using immunoSEQ multiplex PCR, the repertoire was profiled, and TCRdb retains in-frame clones only, with some absent. The table lists about 96,000 clones, 64% of them singletons. Sequencing input: PBMCs. The source of these receptors is a man aged 60-69 years in good health and CMV-seronegative. Both conserved end residues are part of each CDR3. A D gene is named only where the DNA matches it firmly. Clone sizes are given selectively: once, few, many, or a class where the clone is expanded.

CDR3aa | CDR3nt | j_gene | abundance | d_gene | v_gene
CASQPKGLAGPSSYNEQFF | TGTGCCAGCCAACCGAAGGGACTAGCGGGGCCTAGCTCCTACAATGAGCAGTTCTTC | TRBJ2-1 | once | TRBD2 | TRBV7-3
CASSPLGMREEETQYF | TGTGCCAGCAGCCCCCTAGGAATGCGGGAGGAAGAGACCCAGTACTTC | TRBJ2-5 | NA | NA | TRBV21-1
CASSSYGTSGNYEQYF | TGTGCCAGCAGCTCATACGGGACTAGCGGGAACTACGAGCAGTACTTC | TRBJ2-7 | NA | TRBD2 | TRBV9
CASSLPLRHTEAFF | TGTGCCAGCAGCTTACCACTAAGGCACACTGAAGCTTTCTTT | TRBJ1-1 | once | NA | TRBV7-9
CASSTRGFGNQPQHF | TGTGCCAGTAGTACAAGGGGTTTTGGCAATCAGCCCCAGCATTTT | TRBJ1-5 | NA | NA | TRBV19
CASSIGRSFYF | TGTGCCAGTAGTATAGGCAGGTCTTTTTACTTC | TRBJ2-7 | NA | NA | TRBV19
CAISGGAGGMNTEAFF | TGTGCCATCAGTGGCGGGGCAGGGGGCATGAACACTGAAGCTTTCTTT | TRBJ1-1 | NA | TRBD1 | TRBV10-3
CASSPRQGYEAFF | TGTGCCAGCTCACCACGGCAGGGCTATGAAGCTTTCTTT | TRBJ1-1 | NA | NA | TRBV18
CASSLTSGMVYEQYF | TGTGCCAGCAGTTTGACTAGCGGGATGGTTTACGAGCAGTACTTC | TRBJ2-7 | NA | TRBD2 | TRBV7-3
CASSLGQGACSNQPQHF | TGTGCCAGCAGCTTGGGACAGGGAGCTTGTAGCAATCAGCCCCAGCATTTT | TRBJ1-5 | NA | TRBD1 | TRBV11-3
CASSSGRLAGEGETQYF | TGCGCCAGCAGCTCGGGCCGACTAGCGGGAGAGGGAGAGACCCAGTACTTC | TRBJ2-5 | NA | TRBD2 | TRBV5-1
CASSLHGKGSAGGEQFF | TGCGCCAGCAGCCTACACGGGAAGGGTAGTGCCGGGGGGGAGCAGTTCTTC | TRBJ2-1 | NA | TRBD2 | TRBV5-1
CASSPRIYPSNSPLHF | TGTGCCAGCAGCCCGAGAATCTATCCCTCTAATTCACCCCTCCACTTT | TRBJ1-6 | NA | NA | TRBV14
CASSPGTGPPYEQYF | TGTGCCAGTAGTCCCGGGACAGGGCCCCCCTACGAGCAGTACTTC | TRBJ2-7 | few | TRBD1 | TRBV19
CASSPTSGYYEQYF | TGCGCCAGCAGCCCAACTAGCGGTTACTACGAGCAGTACTTC | TRBJ2-7 | NA | TRBD2 | TRBV5-1
CASSERIGGGHTEAFF | TGTGCCAGCAGTGAAAGGATTGGGGGAGGGCACACTGAAGCTTTCTTT | TRBJ1-1 | NA | NA | TRBV6-1
CASSRQGIYEQYF | TGTGCCAGCAGCCGACAGGGTATCTACGAGCAGTACTTC | TRBJ2-7 | NA | TRBD1 | TRBV7-2
CASSPKTGAYGYTF | TGTGCCAGCTCACCAAAGACAGGGGCCTATGGCTACACCTTC | TRBJ1-2 | NA | TRBD1 | TRBV18
CASTKWGLAGGSTDTQYF | TGCGCCAGCACGAAGTGGGGACTAGCGGGAGGGAGCACAGATACGCAGTATTTT | TRBJ2-3 | NA | TRBD2 | TRBV5-1
CASSLGGRNQPQHF | TGCGCCAGCAGCTTGGGGGGGCGGAATCAGCCCCAGCATTTT | TRBJ1-5 | NA | NA | TRBV5-1
CASSLEGLEDNEQFF | TGTGCCAGCAGCCTGGAGGGTTTAGAGGACAATGAGCAGTTCTTC | TRBJ2-1 | few | NA | TRBV7-9
CSSNRGVSTDTQYF | TGCAGCTCTAACAGGGGGGTTAGCACAGATACGCAGTATTTT | TRBJ2-3 | NA | TRBD1 | TRBV29-1
CASSPKYRVGANVLTF | TGTGCCAGCAGCCCTAAGTACAGGGTTGGGGCCAACGTCCTGACTTTC | TRBJ2-6 | once | NA | TRBV7-9
CASSPQGGPLYEQYF | TGTGCCAGCAGTCCCCAGGGGGGCCCCTTATACGAGCAGTACTTC | TRBJ2-7 | NA | NA | TRBV27
CAISPLAEKDSPLHF | TGTGCCATCAGCCCACTGGCGGAGAAAGATTCACCCCTCCACTTT | TRBJ1-6 | once | NA | TRBV10-3
CASSFLSAGSQETQYF | TGTGCCAGCAGTTTCCTCTCAGCGGGGTCCCAAGAGACCCAGTACTTC | TRBJ2-5 | NA | TRBD2 | TRBV27
CASSQRTGGNEQYF | TGTGCCAGCAGCCAACGGACAGGGGGAAACGAGCAGTACTTC | TRBJ2-7 | NA | TRBD1 | TRBV7-8
CASTLGLAGEADTQYF | TGTGCCAGTACCCTTGGACTAGCGGGGGAGGCAGATACGCAGTATTTT | TRBJ2-3 | few | TRBD2 | TRBV19
CASRESAGRAELFF | TGTGCCAGCAGAGAATCGGCAGGGAGGGCGGAACTGTTTTTT | TRBJ1-4 | NA | NA | TRBV6-1
CASSLAGGTYEQYF | TGTGCCAGCAGCTTAGCGGGAGGGACCTACGAGCAGTACTTC | TRBJ2-7 | NA | TRBD2 | TRBV7-9
CATTPAAGNTIYF | TGTGCCACCACCCCAGCGGCGGGAAACACCATATATTTT | TRBJ1-3 | NA | NA | TRBV15
CASSVAANTGELFF | TGTGCCAGCAGCGTAGCAGCGAACACCGGGGAGCTGTTTTTT | TRBJ2-2 | few | NA | TRBV9
CASSPTWEGGTQYF | TGTGCCAGCAGCCCGACCTGGGAGGGTGGTACGCAGTATTTT | TRBJ2-3 | NA | TRBD2 | TRBV7-3
CASSESQVHSQYF | TGCGCCAGCAGTGAGAGTCAGGTTCACTCGCAGTATTTT | TRBJ2-3 | NA | NA | TRBV10-1
CAGKTSSSYNEQFF | TGTGCCGGAAAGACTTCCAGCTCCTACAATGAGCAGTTCTTC | TRBJ2-1 | NA | NA | TRBV6-1
CASSLTPGQGKYSPLHF | TGCGCCAGCAGCTTGACCCCCGGACAGGGGAAATATTCACCCCTCCACTTT | TRBJ1-6 | once | TRBD1 | TRBV5-1